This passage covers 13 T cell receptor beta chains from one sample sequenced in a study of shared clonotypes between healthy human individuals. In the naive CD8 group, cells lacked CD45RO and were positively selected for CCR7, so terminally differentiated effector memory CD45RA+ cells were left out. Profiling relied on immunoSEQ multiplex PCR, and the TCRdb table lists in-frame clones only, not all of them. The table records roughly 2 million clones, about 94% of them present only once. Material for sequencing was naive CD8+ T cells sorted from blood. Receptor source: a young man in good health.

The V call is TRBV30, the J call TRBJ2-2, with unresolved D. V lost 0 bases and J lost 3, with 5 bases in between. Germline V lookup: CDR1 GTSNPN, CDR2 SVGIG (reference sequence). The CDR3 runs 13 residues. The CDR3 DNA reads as TGTGCCTGGAGTGTAGTCCACACCGGGGAGCTGTTTTTT. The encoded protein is CAWSVVHTGELFF.

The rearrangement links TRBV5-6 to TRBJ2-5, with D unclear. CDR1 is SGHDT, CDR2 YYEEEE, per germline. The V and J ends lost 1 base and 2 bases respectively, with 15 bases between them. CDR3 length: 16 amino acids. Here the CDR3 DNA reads TGTGCCAGCAGCTTGTTGATTAGCCTGTCTCAAGAGACCCAGTACTTC. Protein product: CASSLLISLSQETQYF. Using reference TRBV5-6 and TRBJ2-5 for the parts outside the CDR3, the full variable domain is DAGVTQSPTHLIKTRGQQVTLRCSPKSGHDTVSWYQQALGQGPQFIFQYYEEEERQRGNFPDRFSGHQFPNYSSELNVNALLLGDSALYLCASSLLISLSQETQYFGPGTRLLVL.

The CDR3: CASTGGVPYYNEQFF. CDR3 bases: TGTGCCAGCACCGGAGGGGTGCCCTACTACAATGAGCAGTTCTTC. The chain combines TRBV5-6 with TRBJ2-1; D perhaps matches TRBD2 (6 bases). Trimming took off 6 bases at V and 3 bases at J, with 16 bases between the two ends. Per germline, CDR1 SGHDT and CDR2 YYEEEE. The CDR3 has 15 residues.

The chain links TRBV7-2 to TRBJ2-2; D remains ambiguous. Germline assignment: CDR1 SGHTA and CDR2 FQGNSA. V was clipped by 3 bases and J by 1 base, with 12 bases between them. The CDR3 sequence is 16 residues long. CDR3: CASSFLSGMNTGELFF. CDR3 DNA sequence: TGTGCCAGCAGCTTTTTATCTGGTATGAACACCGGGGAGCTGTTTTTT.

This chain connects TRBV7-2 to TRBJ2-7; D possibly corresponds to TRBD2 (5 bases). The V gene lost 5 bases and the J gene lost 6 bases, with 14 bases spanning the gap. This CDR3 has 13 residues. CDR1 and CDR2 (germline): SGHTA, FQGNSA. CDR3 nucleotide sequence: TGTGCCAGCAGCCCCCTAGAGGGTGGCGAGCAGTACTTC. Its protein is CASSPLEGGEQYF.

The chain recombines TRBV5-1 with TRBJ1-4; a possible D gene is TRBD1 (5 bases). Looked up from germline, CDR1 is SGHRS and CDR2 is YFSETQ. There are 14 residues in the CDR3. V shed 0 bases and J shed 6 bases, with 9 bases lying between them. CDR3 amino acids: CASSLEQGDEKLFF. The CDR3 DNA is TGCGCCAGCAGCTTGGAGCAGGGAGATGAAAAACTGTTTTTT. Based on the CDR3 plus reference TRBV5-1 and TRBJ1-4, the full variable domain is KAGVTQTPRYLIKTRGQQVTLSCSPISGHRSVSWYQQTPGQGLQFLFEYFSETQRNKGNFPGRFSGRQFSNSRSEMNVSTLELGDSALYLCASSLEQGDEKLFFGSGTQLSVL.

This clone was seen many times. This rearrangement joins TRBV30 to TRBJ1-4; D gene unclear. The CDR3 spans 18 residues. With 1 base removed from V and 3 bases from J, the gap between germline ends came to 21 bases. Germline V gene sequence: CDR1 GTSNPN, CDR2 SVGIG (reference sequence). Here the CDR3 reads CAWSDLSEPSAANEKLFF. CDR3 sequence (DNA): TGTGCCTGGAGTGACCTTTCGGAGCCCTCTGCGGCTAATGAAAAACTGTTTTTT.

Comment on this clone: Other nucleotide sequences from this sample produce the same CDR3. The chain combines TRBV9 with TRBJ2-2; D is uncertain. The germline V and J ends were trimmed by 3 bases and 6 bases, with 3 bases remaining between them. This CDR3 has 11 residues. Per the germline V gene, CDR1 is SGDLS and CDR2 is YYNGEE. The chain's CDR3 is CASSAAGELFF. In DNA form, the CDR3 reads TGTGCCAGCAGCGCCGCCGGGGAGCTGTTTTTT.

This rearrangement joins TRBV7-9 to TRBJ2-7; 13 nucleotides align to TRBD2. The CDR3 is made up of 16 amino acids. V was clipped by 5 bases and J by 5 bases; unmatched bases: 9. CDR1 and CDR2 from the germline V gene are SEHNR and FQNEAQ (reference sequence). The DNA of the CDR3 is TGTGCCAGCAGCCCCAGACTAGCGGGAGGACTCCACGAGCAGTACTTC. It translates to CASSPRLAGGLHEQYF.

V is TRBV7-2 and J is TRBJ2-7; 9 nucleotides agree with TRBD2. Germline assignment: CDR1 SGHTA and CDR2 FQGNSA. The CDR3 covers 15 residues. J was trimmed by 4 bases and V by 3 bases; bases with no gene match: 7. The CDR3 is CASSFSGSVIYEQYF. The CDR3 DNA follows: TGTGCCAGCAGCTTTAGCGGGAGCGTAATTTACGAGCAGTACTTC.

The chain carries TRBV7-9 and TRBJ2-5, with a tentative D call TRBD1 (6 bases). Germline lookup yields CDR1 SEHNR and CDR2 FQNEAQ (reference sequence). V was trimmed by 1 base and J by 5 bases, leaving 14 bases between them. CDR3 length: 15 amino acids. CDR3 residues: CASSLVPPGAETQYF. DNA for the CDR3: TGTGCCAGCAGCTTAGTCCCCCCAGGGGCGGAGACCCAGTACTTC.

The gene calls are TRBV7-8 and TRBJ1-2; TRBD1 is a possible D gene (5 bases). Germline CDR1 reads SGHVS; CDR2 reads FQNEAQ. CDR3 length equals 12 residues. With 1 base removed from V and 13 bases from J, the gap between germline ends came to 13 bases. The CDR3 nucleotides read TGTGCCAGCAGCTTAGACCCAGGGAGCCCCACCTTC. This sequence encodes CASSLDPGSPTF. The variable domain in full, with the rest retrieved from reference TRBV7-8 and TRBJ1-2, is GAGVSQSPRYKVAKRGQDVALRCDPISGHVSLFWYQQALGQGPEFLTYFQNEAQLDKSGLPSDRFFAERPEGSVSTLKIQRTQQEDSAVYLCASSLDPGSPTFGSGTRLTVV.

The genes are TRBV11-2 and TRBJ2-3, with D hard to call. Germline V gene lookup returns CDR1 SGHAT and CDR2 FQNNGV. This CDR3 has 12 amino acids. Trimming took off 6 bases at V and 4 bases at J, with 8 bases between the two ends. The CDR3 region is CASRHRSDTQYF. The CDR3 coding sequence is TGTGCCAGCAGACACAGATCAGATACGCAGTATTTT.